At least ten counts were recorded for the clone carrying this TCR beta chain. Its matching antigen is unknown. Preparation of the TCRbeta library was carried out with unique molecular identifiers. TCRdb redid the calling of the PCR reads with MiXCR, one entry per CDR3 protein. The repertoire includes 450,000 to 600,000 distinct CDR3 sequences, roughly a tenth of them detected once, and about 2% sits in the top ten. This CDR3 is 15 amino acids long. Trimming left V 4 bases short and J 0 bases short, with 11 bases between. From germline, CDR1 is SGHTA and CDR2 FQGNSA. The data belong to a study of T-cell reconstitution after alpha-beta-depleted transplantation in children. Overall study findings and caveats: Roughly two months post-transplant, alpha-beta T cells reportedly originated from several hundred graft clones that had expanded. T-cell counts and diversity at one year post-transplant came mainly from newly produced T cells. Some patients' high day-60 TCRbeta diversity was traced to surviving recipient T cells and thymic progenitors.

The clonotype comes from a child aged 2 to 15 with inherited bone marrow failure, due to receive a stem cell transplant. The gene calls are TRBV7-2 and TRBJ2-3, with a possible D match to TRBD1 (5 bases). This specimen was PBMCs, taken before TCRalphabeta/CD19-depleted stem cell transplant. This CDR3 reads CASSYRQSSTDTQYF. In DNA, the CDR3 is TGTGCCAGCAGCTATAGACAGTCTAGCACAGATACGCAGTATTTT.